This T cell receptor (beta chain) was observed in a study of cytomegalovirus exposure and HLA in healthy donors. Study in general: The early release's HLA-typed donors yielded some 85 million unique TCRs. Study-wide results and caveats: Relative to the approximately 700-donor mean, N-insertions were reportedly fewer in an Asian-associated ancestry cluster in a later analysis. In most subjects, TCR beta sequences reportedly gave accurate predictions of HLA-A and HLA-B alleles. Roughly even sequencing depth across donors was the assumption behind the presence/absence analyses.

With 60 Vbeta and 13 Jbeta primers, the PCR was carried out. Sequenced by immunoSEQ multiplex PCR; TCRdb stores in-frame clones only, minus some. The sample lists around 110,000 clones, 82% seen once, with 2% to 3% in the top ten. The CDR3 runs to 17 residues. Germline V gene data show CDR1 as SGHRS and CDR2 as YFSETQ. With 5 bases clipped from V and 14 bases from J, the junction kept 19 bases outside the gene matches. Worth noting for this clone: Its antigen is still unknown.

The chain recombines TRBV5-1 with TRBJ1-6; 10 nucleotides line up with TRBD1. The sample comprised PBMCs. This clonotype originated in a man younger than 45 in good health and CMV-seropositive. The CDR3 DNA is TGCGCCAGCAGTCAGCCGGGACAGGGGTCAGCTTTTTTGGCCCTCCACTTT. Protein product: CASSQPGQGSAFLALHF.